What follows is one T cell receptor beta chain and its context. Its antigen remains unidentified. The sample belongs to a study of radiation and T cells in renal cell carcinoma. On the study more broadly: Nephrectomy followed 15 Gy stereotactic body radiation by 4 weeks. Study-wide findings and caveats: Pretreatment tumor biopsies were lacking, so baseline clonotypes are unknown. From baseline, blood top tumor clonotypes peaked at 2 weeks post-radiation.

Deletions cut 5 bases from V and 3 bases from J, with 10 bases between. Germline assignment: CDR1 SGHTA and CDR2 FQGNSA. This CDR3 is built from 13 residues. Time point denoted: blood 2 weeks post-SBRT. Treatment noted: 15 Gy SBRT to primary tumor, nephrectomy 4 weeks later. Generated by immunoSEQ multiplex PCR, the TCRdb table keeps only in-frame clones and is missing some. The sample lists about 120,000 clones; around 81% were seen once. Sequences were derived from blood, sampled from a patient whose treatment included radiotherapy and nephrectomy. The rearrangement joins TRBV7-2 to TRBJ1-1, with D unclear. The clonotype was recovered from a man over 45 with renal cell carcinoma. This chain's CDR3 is CASSATLDTEAFF. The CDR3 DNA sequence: TGTGCCAGCAGCGCAACCCTTGACACTGAAGCTTTCTTT.